These T cell receptor beta chains were read from a single sample in a study of post-analysis software for immune sequencing data. TCRdb itself ran the PCR reads through MiXCR, one entry per CDR3 protein. The sample shows approximately 770,000 distinct CDR3 sequences, about half of them seen only once. Sequencing used blood. The receptors stem from a girl aged 10-17 years with multiple sclerosis. Each CDR3 is given with its conserved first and last residue. D genes are given only for firm matches. Expanded clones are given a class, and other clones once, few, many or no size at all.

J gene | D gene | V gene | clone size | CDR3 DNA | CDR3 protein
TRBJ2-5 | NA | TRBV20-1 | NA | TGCAGTGCCTACAGGGAGGGAGTCCAAGAGACCCAGTACTTC | CSAYREGVQETQYF
TRBJ2-6 | NA | TRBV5-1 | NA | TGCGCCAGCAGCTCACTGACAGGAGCTGGGGCCAACGTCCTGACTTTC | CASSSLTGAGANVLTF
TRBJ1-2 | NA | TRBV13 | NA | TGTGCCAGCAGCCCCCGATTGAAGAGGGGGGTTGGCTACACCTTC | CASSPRLKRGVGYTF
TRBJ2-2 | NA | TRBV7-2 | NA | TGTGCCAGCAGCTTATTGGTCGTTACCGGGGAGCTGTTTTTT | CASSLLVVTGELFF
TRBJ2-6 | NA | TRBV19 | NA | TGTGCCAGTAGTATTGGAGGGATCAGGGGCCCCTCTGGGGCCAACGTCCTGACTTTC | CASSIGGIRGPSGANVLTF
TRBJ2-7 | NA | TRBV10-3 | once | TGTGCCATAAAACAGGACTACGAGCAGTACTTC | CAIKQDYEQYF
TRBJ2-3 | NA | TRBV29-1 | NA | TGCAGCGTTGTGGGGTTTAGCACAGATACGCAGTATTTT | CSVVGFSTDTQYF
TRBJ2-1 | NA | TRBV7-2 | few | TGTGCCAGCAGCTTAGGGTTATCATACTCCTACAATGAGCAGTTCTTC | CASSLGLSYSYNEQFF
TRBJ2-5 | TRBD2 | TRBV20-1 | NA | TGCAGTGCTAGAGCGACTAGCGACATGGAGACCCAGTACTTC | CSARATSDMETQYF
TRBJ2-1 | TRBD2 | TRBV3-1 | NA | TGTGCCAGCAGCCAAGATCACACGTTTGGTACTAGCGTCGGTGACAATGAGCAGTTCTTC | CASSQDHTFGTSVGDNEQFF
TRBJ2-3 | TRBD1 | TRBV7-7 | NA | TGTGCTAGCAGCTCGGGGACAGCCACAGATACGCAGTATTTT | CASSSGTATDTQYF
TRBJ2-1 | TRBD1 | TRBV6-1 | NA | TGTGCCAGCAGACCACCGGGACAGGGTCCCGGTAATGAGTTCTTC | CASRPPGQGPGNEFF